This is a list of T cell receptor beta chains from one sample in a study of shared clonotypes between healthy human individuals. Assay used: immunoSEQ multiplex PCR; TCRdb lists only in-frame clones, some missing. The data contain 400,000 or so clones, about 96% of them singletons. What was sequenced was memory CD8+ T cells sorted from blood. These receptors were obtained from a man younger than 45 in good health. Each CDR3 is given with its conserved first and last residue. The order of the fields is CDR3 protein, V gene.

CSGGGLDEQYF	TRBV20-1
CAIWGGPGYEQYF	TRBV10-3
CAISESQRDLNEQFF	TRBV10-3
CASSLGILEGARANVLTF	TRBV7-8
CASSREPGGYTEAFF	TRBV10-1
CASSEFSGSSYEQYF	TRBV2
CASSVVNYGYTF	TRBV9
CASSERPFAYEQYF	TRBV6-1
CAGRTGEDNSPLHF	TRBV2
CASSQLTSGTGDTQYF	TRBV4-2
CASSLRGTDTQYF	TRBV27
CSAREDEQYF	TRBV20-1
CASSTGPRETQYF	TRBV19
CASSKPGTGGAGTQYF	TRBV18
CAWNRGAETQYF	TRBV30
CASIQGQVNIQYF	TRBV6-1
CASSPSGTGILGNTGELFF	TRBV19
CASSLAGVRDTQYF	TRBV5-1
CASSSGGKKDTQYF	TRBV5-6
CASSEGPAPPQHF	TRBV6-1
CASSRTVLADEQFF	TRBV5-4
CASTPGTSTDTQYF	TRBV5-1
CASDFPWGGTENTEAFF	TRBV12-5
CASSVSGREAFF	TRBV9
CASRTGGEANVLTF	TRBV28
CASLANTEAFF	TRBV6-5
CASSDPGLAATDTQYF	TRBV25-1
CASSLEGLGGSLLGDTQYF	TRBV5-1
CAWTRNTEAFF	TRBV30
CASSAPRGDPDTQYF	TRBV6-5
CASSHWTGMWEAFF	TRBV5-6
CASSPARQGAFQPQHF	TRBV7-8
CASSQDLEGLNEQYF	TRBV4-2
CASSSTRTGLRSGDEQYF	TRBV7-8
CASESGTSGNNEQFF	TRBV28
CASSLRGGYTF	TRBV28
CASSGYRDNQETQYF	TRBV6-1
CASNYGVGNQPQHF	TRBV19
CASSSSGGGTEAFF	TRBV5-1
CASFLARGTEAFF	TRBV6-5
CASSLRTGTPQETQYF	TRBV5-1
CASSKPRTGEAFF	TRBV21-1
CASSTRRDAGNTIYF	TRBV7-9
CASKGLAGGYEQFF	TRBV6-5
CASSFQDEQFF	TRBV28
CASREGPRHGYSF	TRBV10-2
CASSIRGSTDTQYF	TRBV19
CASSPLQTALNTEAFF	TRBV4-1
CASSLYAGGRSPLHF	TRBV27
CTSGIIAGGPYEQYF	TRBV1
CATSRDPPGQLNTEAFF	TRBV15
CASRIAWDNTQYF	TRBV6-5
CASRAYEQYF	TRBV6-1
CASSLGTSYEQYF	TRBV28
CASSLGTGYTF	TRBV5-6
CASAQFNNEQFF	TRBV27
CASSSGGQLFFGSYEQYF	TRBV28